Here is one TCR beta chain with its context. The junction departs from the called germline gene at one end, perhaps through a read error. The record originates from a study of CD8 T cells in Susac syndrome. Random-hexamer reverse transcription was applied to about 0.5 to 1 ug RNA. In TCRdb, the immunoSEQ multiplex PCR reads were re-called with MiXCR into one record per CDR3 protein. The table records around 300,000 distinct CDR3 sequences, about 89% of them present only once. Per the germline V gene, CDR1 is MNHEY and CDR2 is SMNVEV (reference sequence). The CDR3 extends over 15 amino acids. Sequenced input: CD8+ T cells from PBMCs. This clonotype was sampled from a human donor with multiple sclerosis. The rearrangement joins TRBV27 to TRBJ1-1; tentative D call: TRBD1 (5 bases). CDR3 sequence reads: CASLFCFGGNTEVFF. The CDR3 DNA reads as TGTGCCAGTCTTTTTTGTTTCGGGGGGAACACTGAAGTTTTCTTT.